The entry that follows covers one TCR beta chain sequence. Its cognate antigen is unknown. Expansion of antigen-specific CD4+ T cells with viral peptide pools was carried out by the ViraFEST assay before sequencing. A roughly 11-day culture period preceded the isolation of CD4+ T cells. Vaccinated participants had no history of SARS-CoV-2 infection and tested negative for nucleocapsid antibodies. These data originate in a study of vaccination effects on CD4 cells after COVID-19. The protocol was immunoSEQ multiplex PCR, while the TCRdb copy is restricted to in-frame clones and leaves out a portion. Among tens of thousands of clones listed, around 79% were seen once. Sequenced material: CD4+ T cells from PBMCs cultured with HCoV-NL63 spike peptides, taken before COVID-19 vaccination. The sequence derives from a human donor who received a COVID-19 vaccine.

In nucleotides, the CDR3 is TGTGCCAGCAGGAGACAGGGAAGGGAGACTGAAGCTTTCTTT. This sequence encodes CASRRQGRETEAFF. The chain couples TRBV6-5 to TRBJ1-1; the match to TRBD1 covers 7 bases. Germline loops: CDR1 MNHEY, CDR2 SVGAGI. The CDR3 totals 14 residues. V was pared by 6 bases and J by 5 bases, with 9 bases of the junction left unmatched.